This T cell receptor (beta chain) was identified during a study of blood T cell repertoires in COVID-19. Study-level information: PBMCs, B-cell-depleted T cells, or T cells provided the cDNA or gDNA that made up the material.

The sample holds one count of this clone. V lost 2 bases and J 8 bases, leaving 9 bases between the germline ends. Germline CDR1 SEHNR, CDR2 FQNEAQ (reference sequence). CDR3 length: 13 amino acids. Produced via immunoSEQ multiplex PCR; TCRdb's table is partial and in-frame only. This table holds 200,000 to 250,000 clones, about 79% found once. This study enrolled people aged roughly 18 to 89 from about two dozen US geographic areas. The study assigned cohorts using participant-reported clinical history. Cohort 3 recovered donors had two negative PCRs, clearance, or symptom resolution. The sequencing input was PBMCs or T cells enriched from blood (not recorded which). The TCR comes from a woman aged 55-75 years who had recovered from COVID-19. The gene calls are TRBV7-9 and TRBJ1-4; no firm D call. For the CDR3, the DNA is TGTGCCAGCAGCTTAAACGGTGCAGAAAAACTGTTTTTT. Its protein is CASSLNGAEKLFF.